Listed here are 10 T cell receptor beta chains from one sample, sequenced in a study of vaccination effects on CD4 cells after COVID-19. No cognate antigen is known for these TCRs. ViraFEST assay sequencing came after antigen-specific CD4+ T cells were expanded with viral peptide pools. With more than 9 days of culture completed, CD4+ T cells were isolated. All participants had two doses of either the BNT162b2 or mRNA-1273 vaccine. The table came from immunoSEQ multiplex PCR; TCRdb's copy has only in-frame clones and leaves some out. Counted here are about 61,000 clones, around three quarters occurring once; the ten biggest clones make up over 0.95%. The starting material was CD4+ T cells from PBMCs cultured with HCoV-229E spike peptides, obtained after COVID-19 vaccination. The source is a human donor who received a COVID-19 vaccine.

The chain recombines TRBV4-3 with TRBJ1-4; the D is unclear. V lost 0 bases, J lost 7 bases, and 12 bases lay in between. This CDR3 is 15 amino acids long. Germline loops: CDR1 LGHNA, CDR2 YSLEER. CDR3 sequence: CASSQDRMLGEKLFF. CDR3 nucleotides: TGCGCCAGCAGCCAAGATAGAATGTTGGGTGAAAAACTGTTTTTT.

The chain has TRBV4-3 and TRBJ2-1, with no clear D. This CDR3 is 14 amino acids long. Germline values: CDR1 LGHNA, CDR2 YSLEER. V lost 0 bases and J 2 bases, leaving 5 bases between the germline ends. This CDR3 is CASSQEATYNEQFF. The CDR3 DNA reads TGCGCCAGCAGCCAAGAGGCCACCTACAATGAGCAGTTCTTC.

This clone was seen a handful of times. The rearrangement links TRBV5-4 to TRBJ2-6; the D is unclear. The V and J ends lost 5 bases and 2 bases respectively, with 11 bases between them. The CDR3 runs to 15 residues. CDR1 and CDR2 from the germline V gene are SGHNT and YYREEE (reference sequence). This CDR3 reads CASRRAQPGANVLTF. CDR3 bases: TGTGCCAGCAGAAGGGCTCAGCCTGGGGCCAACGTCCTGACTTTC.

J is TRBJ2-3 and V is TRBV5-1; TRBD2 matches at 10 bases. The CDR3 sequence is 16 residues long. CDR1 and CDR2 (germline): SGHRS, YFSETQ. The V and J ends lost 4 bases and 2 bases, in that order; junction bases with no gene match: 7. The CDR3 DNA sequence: TGCGCCAGCAGCCCCCTAACTAGCGGGGACACAGATACGCAGTATTTT. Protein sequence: CASSPLTSGDTDTQYF.

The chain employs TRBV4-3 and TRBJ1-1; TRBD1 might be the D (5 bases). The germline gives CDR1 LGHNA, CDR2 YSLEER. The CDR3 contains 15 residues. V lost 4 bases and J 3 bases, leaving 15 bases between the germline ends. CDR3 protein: CASSPNPGTYTEAFF. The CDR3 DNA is TGCGCCAGCAGCCCCAATCCAGGGACTTACACTGAAGCTTTCTTT.

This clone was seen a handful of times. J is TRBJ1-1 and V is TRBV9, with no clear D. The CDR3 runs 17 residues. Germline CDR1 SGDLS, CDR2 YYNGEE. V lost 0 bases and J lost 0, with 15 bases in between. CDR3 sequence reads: CASSVEVTVTMNTEAFF. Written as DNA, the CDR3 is TGTGCCAGCAGCGTAGAGGTAACAGTTACTATGAACACTGAAGCTTTCTTT.

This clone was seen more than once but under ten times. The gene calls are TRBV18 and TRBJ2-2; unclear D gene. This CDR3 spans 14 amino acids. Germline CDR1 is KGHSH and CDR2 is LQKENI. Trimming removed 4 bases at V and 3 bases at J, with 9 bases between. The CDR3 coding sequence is TGTGCCAGCTCACTCCAGTTAGACACCGGGGAGCTGTTTTTT. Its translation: CASSLQLDTGELFF. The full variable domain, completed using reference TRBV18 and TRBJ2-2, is NAGVMQNPRHLVRRRGQEARLRCSPMKGHSHVYWYRQLPEEGLKFMVYLQKENIIDESGMPKERFSAEFPKEGPSILRIQQVVRGDSAAYFCASSLQLDTGELFFGEGSRLTVL.

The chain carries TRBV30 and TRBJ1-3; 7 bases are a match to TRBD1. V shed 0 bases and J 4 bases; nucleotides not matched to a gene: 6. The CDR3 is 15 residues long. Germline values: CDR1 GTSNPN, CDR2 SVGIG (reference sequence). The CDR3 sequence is CAWSVQGKGGNTIYF. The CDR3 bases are TGTGCCTGGAGTGTACAGGGGAAAGGCGGAAACACCATATATTTT.

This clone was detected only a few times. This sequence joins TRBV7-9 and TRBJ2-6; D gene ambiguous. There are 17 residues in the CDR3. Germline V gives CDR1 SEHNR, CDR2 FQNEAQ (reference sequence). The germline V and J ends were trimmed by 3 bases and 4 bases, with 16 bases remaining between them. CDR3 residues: CASSFLGPTTGANVLTF. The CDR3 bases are TGTGCCAGCAGCTTCCTTGGCCCCACAACCGGGGCCAACGTCCTGACTTTC. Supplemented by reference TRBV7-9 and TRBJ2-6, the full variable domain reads DTGVSQNPRHKITKRGQNVTFRCDPISEHNRLYWYRQTLGQGPEFLTYFQNEAQLEKSRLLSDRFSAERPKGSFSTLEIQRTEQGDSAMYLCASSFLGPTTGANVLTFGAGSRLTVL.

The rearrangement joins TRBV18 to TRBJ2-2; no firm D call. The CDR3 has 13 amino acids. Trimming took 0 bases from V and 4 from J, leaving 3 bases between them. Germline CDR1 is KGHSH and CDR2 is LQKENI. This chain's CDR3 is CASSPPSTGELFF. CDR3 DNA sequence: TGTGCCAGCTCACCACCTTCCACCGGGGAGCTGTTTTTT.